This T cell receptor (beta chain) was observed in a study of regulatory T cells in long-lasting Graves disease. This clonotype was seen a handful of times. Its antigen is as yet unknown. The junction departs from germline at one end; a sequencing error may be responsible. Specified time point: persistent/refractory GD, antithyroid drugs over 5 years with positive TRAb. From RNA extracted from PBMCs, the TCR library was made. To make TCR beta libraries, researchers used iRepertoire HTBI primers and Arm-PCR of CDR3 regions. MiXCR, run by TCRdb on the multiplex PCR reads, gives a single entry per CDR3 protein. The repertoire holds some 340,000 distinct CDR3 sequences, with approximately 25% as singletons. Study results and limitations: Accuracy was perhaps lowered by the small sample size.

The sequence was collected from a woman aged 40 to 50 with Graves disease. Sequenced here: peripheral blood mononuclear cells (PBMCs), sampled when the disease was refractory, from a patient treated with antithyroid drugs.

The CDR3, as DNA: TGTACCAGCAGCCCTCAATCTAGGGGGGACTACGAGCAGTACTTC. This encodes CTSSPQSRGDYEQYF. V and J are TRBV7-9 and TRBJ2-7; D might be TRBD1 or TRBD2, each matching 6 bases. The CDR3 has 15 amino acids. The germline V gene encodes CDR1 SEHNR and CDR2 FQNEAQ (reference sequence).